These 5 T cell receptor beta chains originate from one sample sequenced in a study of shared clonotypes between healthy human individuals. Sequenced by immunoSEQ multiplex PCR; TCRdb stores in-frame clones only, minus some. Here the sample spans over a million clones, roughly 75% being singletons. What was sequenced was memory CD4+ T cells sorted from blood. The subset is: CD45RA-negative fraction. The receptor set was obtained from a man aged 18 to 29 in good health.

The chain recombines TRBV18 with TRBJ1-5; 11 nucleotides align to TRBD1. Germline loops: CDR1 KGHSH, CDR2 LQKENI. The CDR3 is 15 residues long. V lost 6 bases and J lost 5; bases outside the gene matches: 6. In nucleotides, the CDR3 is TGTGCCAGCTCCCCTACGGGACAGGGGGATCAGCCCCAGCATTTT. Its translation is CASSPTGQGDQPQHF.

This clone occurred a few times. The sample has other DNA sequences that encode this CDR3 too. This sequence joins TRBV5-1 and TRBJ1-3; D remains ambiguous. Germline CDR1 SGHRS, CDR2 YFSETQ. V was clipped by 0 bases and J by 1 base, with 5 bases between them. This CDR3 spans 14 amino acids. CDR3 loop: CASSLDGSGNTIYF. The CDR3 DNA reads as TGCGCCAGCAGCTTGGATGGGTCTGGAAACACCATATATTTT.

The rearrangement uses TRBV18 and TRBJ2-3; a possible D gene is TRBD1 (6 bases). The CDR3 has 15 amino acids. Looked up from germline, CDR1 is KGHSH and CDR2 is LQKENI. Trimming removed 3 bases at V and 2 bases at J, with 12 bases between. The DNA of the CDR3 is TGTGCCAGCTCACCGAGCAGGGGCACCACAGATACGCAGTATTTT. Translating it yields CASSPSRGTTDTQYF.

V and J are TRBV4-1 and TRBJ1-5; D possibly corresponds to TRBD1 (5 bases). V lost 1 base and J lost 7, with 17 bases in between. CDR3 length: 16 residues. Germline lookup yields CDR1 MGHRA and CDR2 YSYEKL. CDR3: CASSQVKGQGGQPQHF. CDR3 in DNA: TGCGCCAGCAGCCAAGTTAAGGGCCAGGGTGGACAGCCCCAGCATTTT.

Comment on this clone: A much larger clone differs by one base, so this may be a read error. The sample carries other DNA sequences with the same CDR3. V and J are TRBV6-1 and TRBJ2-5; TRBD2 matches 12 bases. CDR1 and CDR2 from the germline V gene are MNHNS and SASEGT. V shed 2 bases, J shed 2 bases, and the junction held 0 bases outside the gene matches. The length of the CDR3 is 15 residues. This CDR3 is CASSELAGGQETQYF. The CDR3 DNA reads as TGTGCCAGCAGTGAACTAGCGGGAGGGCAAGAGACCCAGTACTTC.